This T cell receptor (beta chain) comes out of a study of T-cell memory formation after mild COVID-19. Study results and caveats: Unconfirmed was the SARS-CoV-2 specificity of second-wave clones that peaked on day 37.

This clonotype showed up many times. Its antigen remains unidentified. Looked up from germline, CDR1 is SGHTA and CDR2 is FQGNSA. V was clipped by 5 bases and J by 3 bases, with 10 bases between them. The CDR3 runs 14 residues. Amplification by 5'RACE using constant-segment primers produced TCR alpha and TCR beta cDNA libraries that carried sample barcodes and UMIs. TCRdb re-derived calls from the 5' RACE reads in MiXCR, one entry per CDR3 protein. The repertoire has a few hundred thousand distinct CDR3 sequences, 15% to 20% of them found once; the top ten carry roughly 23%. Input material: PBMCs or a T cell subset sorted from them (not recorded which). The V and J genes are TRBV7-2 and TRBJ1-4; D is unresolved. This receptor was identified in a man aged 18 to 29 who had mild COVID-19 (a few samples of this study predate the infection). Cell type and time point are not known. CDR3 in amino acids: CASSPQPANEKLFF. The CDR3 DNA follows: TGTGCCAGCAGCCCACAGCCGGCTAATGAAAAACTGTTTTTT.